The 6 T cell receptor beta chains listed next were all sequenced from one sample in a study of blood T cell repertoires in COVID-19. Data came from immunoSEQ multiplex PCR; TCRdb stores just in-frame clones and leaves some out. The sample carries approximately 230,000 clones, about 79% recorded once. The specimen was peripheral blood. The receptor set was obtained from a man older than 75 with acute or convalescent COVID-19.

The chain has TRBV10-3 and TRBJ2-1; TRBD1 matches at 7 bases. Germline V gene lookup returns CDR1 ENHRY and CDR2 SYGVKD. This CDR3 comprises 13 residues. Trimming cost V 8 bases and J 4 bases; bases outside gene matches: 5. Here the CDR3 reads CAIAGTAYNEQFF. The CDR3 DNA reads TGTGCCATCGCCGGGACAGCGTACAATGAGCAGTTCTTC.

The J gene is TRBJ1-6, the V gene TRBV6-4; TRBD1 aligns across 9 bases. V lost 6 bases, J lost 7 bases, and 10 bases stayed unmatched. This CDR3 contains 16 residues. Germline CDR1 MRHNA, CDR2 SNTAGT. CDR3 coding DNA: TGTGCCAGCAGAGAGAGAGCCGGGACAGGGAATTCACCCCTCCACTTT. Protein: CASRERAGTGNSPLHF.

This chain uses TRBV7-3 with TRBJ2-1, with D perhaps TRBD2 (6 bases). CDR3 length: 13 amino acids. Trimming took off 0 bases at V and 7 bases at J, with 7 bases between the two ends. The V gene's germline CDR1 is SGHTA and CDR2 FQGTGA. The CDR3 is CASSLTGGNEQFF. CDR3 nucleotides: TGTGCCAGCAGCTTAACGGGGGGAAATGAGCAGTTCTTC.

The chain joins TRBV11-2 to TRBJ2-7; TRBD1 is a possible D gene (6 bases). V lost 5 bases and J 0 bases, leaving 8 bases between the germline ends. Germline-derived CDR1 and CDR2 are SGHAT and FQNNGV. The length of the CDR3 is 13 residues. The CDR3 is CASSRTDSYEQYF. The CDR3 DNA is TGTGCCAGCAGCCGGACAGACTCCTACGAGCAGTACTTC.

The rearrangement uses TRBV5-1 and TRBJ2-1, with 13 bases identical to TRBD2. Per germline, CDR1 SGHRS and CDR2 YFSETQ. The V gene end was trimmed by 4 bases and the J gene end by 0 bases; junction bases not matched to a gene: 10. The CDR3 is 19 amino acids. This CDR3 reads CASSPGLAGATSSYNEQFF. In DNA, the CDR3 is TGCGCCAGCAGCCCTGGACTAGCGGGGGCCACGAGCTCCTACAATGAGCAGTTCTTC.

The table lists this clone with a few counts. The rearrangement links TRBV19 to TRBJ1-2, with D uncertain. The CDR3 is made up of 15 amino acids. CDR1 is LNHDA, CDR2 SQIVND, per germline (reference sequence). V gave up 0 bases and J gave up 4 bases, with 12 bases separating them. This CDR3 reads CASSIDTRRSYGYTF. The CDR3 DNA follows: TGTGCCAGTAGTATAGATACCCGCAGATCCTATGGCTACACCTTC.